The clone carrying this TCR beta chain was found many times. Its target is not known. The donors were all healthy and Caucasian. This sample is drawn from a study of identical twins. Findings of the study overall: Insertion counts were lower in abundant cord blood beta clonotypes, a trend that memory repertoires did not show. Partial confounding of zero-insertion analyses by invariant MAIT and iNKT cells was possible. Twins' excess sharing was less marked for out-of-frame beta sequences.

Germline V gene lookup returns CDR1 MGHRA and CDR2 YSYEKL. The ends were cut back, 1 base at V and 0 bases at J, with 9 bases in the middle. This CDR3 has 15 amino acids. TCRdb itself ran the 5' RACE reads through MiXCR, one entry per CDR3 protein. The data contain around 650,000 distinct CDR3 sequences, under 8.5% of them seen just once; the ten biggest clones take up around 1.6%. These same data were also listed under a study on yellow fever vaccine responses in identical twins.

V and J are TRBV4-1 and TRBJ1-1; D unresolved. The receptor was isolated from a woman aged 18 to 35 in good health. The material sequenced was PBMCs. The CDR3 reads CASSQVGHLNTEAFF. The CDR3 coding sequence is TGCGCCAGCAGCCAAGTAGGGCATCTGAACACTGAAGCTTTCTTT.